This T cell receptor (beta chain) was sequenced during a study of shared clonotypes between healthy human individuals. Overall study: Those who served as donors were two women and a few men between the ages of 18 and 49. Findings of the study overall: Rarefaction demonstrated incomplete sorted-subset sequencing despite large depth. As a rule, naive subsets had a larger estimated richness than memory subsets.

The CDR3 consists of 16 residues. Per germline, CDR1 SGHKS and CDR2 YYEKEE (reference sequence). V gave up 2 bases and J gave up 7 bases; unmatched junction bases: 9. Deep-level assay runs were performed. Libraries were prepared by immunoSEQ multiplex PCR; TCRdb keeps only in-frame clonotypes and omits some of them. The table lists approximately 2,300,000 clones, approximately 90% of them singletons. As concerns this clone: What it recognizes is unknown.

The V call is TRBV5-5, the J call TRBJ1-5; 10 nucleotides line up with TRBD1. The source is a man aged 18 to 30 in good health. Some clones in this sample may be carry-over from other donors' samples. Sample: naive CD4+ T cells from PBMCs. The subset: CD45RA+ positively selected. Written as DNA, the CDR3 is TGTGCCAGCAGCTTAACGACAGGGGGCCAGGGGCAGCCCCAGCATTTT. Protein sequence: CASSLTTGGQGQPQHF. The whole variable domain, remainder taken from reference TRBV5-5 and TRBJ1-5, is DAGVTQSPTHLIKTRGQQVTLRCSPISGHKSVSWYQQVLGQGPQFIFQYYEKEERGRGNFPDRFSARQFPNYSSELNVNALLLGDSALYLCASSLTTGGQGQPQHFGDGTRLSIL.